Below are 25 T cell receptor beta chains sequenced from a single sample in a study of CD8+CD57+ T cells in acquired aplastic anemia. It was genomic DNA that served as the template for profiling TCR beta VDJ and CDR3. In TCRdb, the reads were re-called with MiXCR into one record per CDR3 protein. The sample shows nearly 60,000 distinct CDR3 sequences, just over 55% of them seen only once. CD8+CD57+ cell expansion had been shown by flow cytometry in patients chosen for sequencing. Sequenced sample: sorted CD4+, CD8+, or CD8+CD57+ T cells (not recorded which) from PBMCs. The receptor source for this set is a human donor with aplastic anemia.

The chain uses TRBV25-1 and TRBJ2-6; 7 bases are shared with TRBD1. CDR1 is MGHDK and CDR2 is SYGVNS in the germline V gene. The CDR3 is 16 residues long. J was trimmed by 1 base and V by 2 bases; bases with no gene match: 2. The CDR3 coding sequence is TGTGCCAGCAGTGAAGACAGGGTTTCTGGGGCCAACGTCCTGACTTTC. Its translation: CASSEDRVSGANVLTF.

This clonotype is deemed medium-sized. CDR3 sequence reads: CAISDPGTFYNEQFF. The CDR3 nucleotides are TGTGCCATCAGTGACCCCGGGACCTTTTACAATGAGCAGTTCTTC. The chain has TRBV10-3 and TRBJ2-1; D is possibly TRBD1 or TRBD2 (5 bases each). The CDR3 totals 15 residues. V was cut by 3 bases and J by 4 bases, with 13 bases left in between. The germline CDR1 and CDR2 sequences are ENHRY and SYGVKD.

This clonotype was detected ten times or more. The V gene is TRBV20-1, the J gene TRBJ2-3, with D possibly being TRBD2 (5 bases). Deletions cut 4 bases from V and 2 bases from J, with 7 bases between. CDR3 length: 12 amino acids. Germline V gene data show CDR1 as DFQATT and CDR2 as SNEGSKA (reference sequence). CDR3 amino acids: CSANGVTDTQYF. In DNA, the CDR3 is TGCAGTGCTAACGGGGTCACAGATACGCAGTATTTT.

The chain employs TRBV7-2 and TRBJ2-7; D gene uncertain. This CDR3 comprises 10 residues. V lost 1 base to trimming and J lost 9 bases, with 4 bases between them. Germline V lookup: CDR1 SGHTA, CDR2 FQGNSA. The CDR3 DNA is TGTGCCAGCAGCTTAGGGGGGCAGTACTTC. The encoded protein is CASSLGGQYF.

Note on this clonotype: Without the conserved terminal phenylalanine or tryptophan, this CDR3 likely stems from a read error. The V and J genes are TRBV2 and TRBJ1-5, with TRBD1 as a possible D gene (6 bases). The V end lost 6 bases, the J end lost 7 bases, and 16 bases lay between the germline ends. From germline, CDR1 is SNHLY and CDR2 FYNNEI. The CDR3 runs to 14 residues. CDR3 in DNA: TGTGCCAGCAGGACCCCGGACAGCAGACAGCCCCAGCATCTT. Translation: CASRTPDSRQPQHL.

The chain is built from TRBV29-1 and TRBJ2-7; D may be TRBD1 or TRBD2 (5 bases each). This CDR3 has 13 residues. Deletions cut 6 bases from V and 5 bases from J, with 17 bases between. The germline V gene has CDR1 SQVTM and CDR2 ANQGSEA. CDR3: CSVVAGDRDEQYF. CDR3 bases: TGCAGCGTCGTGGCCGGGGACCGAGACGAGCAGTACTTC.

The chain uses TRBV7-6 and TRBJ2-5, with D hard to call. Trimming took 4 bases from V and 1 from J, leaving 4 bases between them. Germline V lookup: CDR1 SGHVS, CDR2 FNYEAQ. This CDR3 is 12 amino acids long. In DNA, the CDR3 is TGTGCCAGCAGCTCCATCCAAGAGACCCAGTACTTC. Its protein product is CASSSIQETQYF. The variable domain in full, with the rest retrieved from reference TRBV7-6 and TRBJ2-5, is GAGVSQSPRYKVTKRGQDVALRCDPISGHVSLYWYRQALGQGPEFLTYFNYEAQQDKSGLPNDRFSAERPEGSISTLTIQRTEQRDSAMYRCASSSIQETQYFGPGTRLLVL.

This rearrangement joins TRBV5-1 to TRBJ2-3, with 9 bases that match TRBD2. The CDR3 spans 16 residues. Looked up from germline, CDR1 is SGHRS and CDR2 is YFSETQ. J gave up 2 bases and V 1 base, and 5 bases lay outside the gene matches. Here the CDR3 reads CASSLIAGDLTDTQYF. The CDR3 DNA follows: TGCGCCAGCAGCTTGATAGCGGGGGACCTCACAGATACGCAGTATTTT.

CDR3 DNA: TGTGCCATCCAATCCCAGGCGAACACTGAAGCTTTCTTT. Its translation: CAIQSQANTEAFF. The V and J genes are TRBV10-3 and TRBJ1-1; D ambiguous. Germline V lookup: CDR1 ENHRY, CDR2 SYGVKD. The CDR3 is 13 residues long. V was shortened by 8 bases and J by 1 base, with 11 bases between the two germline ends.

DNA of the CDR3: TGTGCCAGTGAGGGACAGGGGTACCTCCACTTT. Amino acid sequence: CASEGQGYLHF. The chain combines TRBV19 with TRBJ1-6, with 10 nucleotides matching TRBD1. With 8 bases clipped from V and 15 bases from J, the junction kept 4 bases outside the gene matches. This CDR3 region has 11 residues. Germline CDR1 is LNHDA and CDR2 is SQIVND (reference sequence).

The chain uses TRBV24-1 and TRBJ1-2; no firm D call. The V end lost 0 bases, the J end lost 5 bases, and 3 bases lay between the germline ends. Germline values: CDR1 KGHDR, CDR2 SFDVKD. This CDR3 comprises 12 residues. CDR3 DNA: TGTGCCACCAGTGATTTGGGATATGGCTACACCTTC. It translates to CATSDLGYGYTF.

The CDR3 DNA reads TGTGCCAGCAGCTTGAGGCAGGGACAGGGTTCTTACGAGCAGTACTTC. As protein: CASSLRQGQGSYEQYF. The chain recombines TRBV5-5 with TRBJ2-7, with TRBD1 identical over 9 bases. With 1 base clipped from V and 4 bases from J, the junction kept 9 bases outside the gene matches. Per the germline V gene, CDR1 is SGHKS and CDR2 is YYEKEE (reference sequence). This CDR3 is built from 16 residues. Full variable domain (rest looked up from reference TRBV5-5 and TRBJ2-7): DAGVTQSPTHLIKTRGQQVTLRCSPISGHKSVSWYQQVLGQGPQFIFQYYEKEERGRGNFPDRFSARQFPNYSSELNVNALLLGDSALYLCASSLRQGQGSYEQYFGPGTRLTVT.

V gene TRBV2 combines with J gene TRBJ2-5; tentatively, D is TRBD1 or TRBD2 (6 bases each). This CDR3 region has 15 residues. V gave up 2 bases and J gave up 4 bases, with 14 bases separating them. Germline CDR1 reads SNHLY; CDR2 reads FYNNEI. CDR3 amino acids: CASSEPVGGAETQYF. In DNA form, the CDR3 reads TGTGCCAGCAGTGAACCTGTGGGGGGCGCAGAGACCCAGTACTTC.

This clonotype was observed at least ten times. The J gene is TRBJ1-5, the V gene TRBV2, with 10 bases that match TRBD1. The CDR3 loop spans 20 amino acids. The V and J ends lost 0 bases and 6 bases, in that order; junction bases with no gene match: 17. Germline-derived CDR1 and CDR2 are SNHLY and FYNNEI. The CDR3 nucleotides are TGTGCCAGCAGTGAAGCGTTGGGACAGGGGATCCCCTCACGGGGTCAGCCCCAGCATTTT. Protein product: CASSEALGQGIPSRGQPQHF.

This clonotype appeared a few times. The CDR3 spells CSASNYGYTF. DNA of the CDR3: TGCAGTGCTAGTAACTATGGCTACACCTTC. This chain uses TRBV20-1 with TRBJ1-2; unclear D gene. The CDR3 extends over 10 amino acids. V was clipped by 3 bases and J by 1 base, with 0 bases between them. Germline V gives CDR1 DFQATT, CDR2 SNEGSKA (reference sequence).

V and J are TRBV2 and TRBJ1-2, with D possibly TRBD1 on 6 matching bases. CDR1 is SNHLY and CDR2 is FYNNEI in the germline V gene. The CDR3 length is 14 residues. The V end was cut by 7 bases, the J end by 5 bases, with 17 bases between. DNA for the CDR3: TGTGCCAGCACCCCCCAAGGGACACCGTATGGCTACACCTTC. It specifies CASTPQGTPYGYTF.

Turning to this clonotype: At one end, the junction sequence differs from germline, possibly due to a read error. The chain has TRBV20-1 and TRBJ1-2; 12 bases line up with TRBD1. Germline values: CDR1 DFQATT, CDR2 SNEGSKA (reference sequence). This CDR3 comprises 11 residues. In DNA form, the CDR3 reads TGCAGTGCTGGGACAGGGGGCGCGCCGGGCTTC. Amino acid sequence: CSAGTGGAPGF.

The V gene is TRBV7-9, the J gene TRBJ1-6; 11 nucleotides line up with TRBD1. V gave up 3 bases and J gave up 9 bases; unmatched junction bases: 4. The CDR3 has 15 amino acids. In germline, CDR1 is SEHNR, CDR2 FQNEAQ (reference sequence). CDR3 bases: TGTGCCAGCAGCTTCGAAGGGACAGGGGGTTCACCCCTCCACTTT. Translation: CASSFEGTGGSPLHF.

The chain is built from TRBV4-1 and TRBJ2-5; D uncertain. This CDR3 has 14 amino acids. The V gene's germline CDR1 is MGHRA and CDR2 YSYEKL. Trimming took off 0 bases at V and 2 bases at J, with 7 bases between the two ends. CDR3 sequence (DNA): TGCGCCAGCAGCCAAGAATTGGTTCAAGAGACCCAGTACTTC. Translation: CASSQELVQETQYF.

The J gene is TRBJ1-5, the V gene TRBV5-8; 9 bases map to TRBD1. This CDR3 region has 15 residues. Unmatched junction bases numbered 4, after V lost 3 bases and J lost 3 bases. Germline CDR1 SGHTS, CDR2 YDEGEE. The CDR3 coding sequence is TGTGCCAGCAGCTCGAGGACAGGGGTCAATCAGCCCCAGCATTTT. Protein sequence: CASSSRTGVNQPQHF.

The chain is built from TRBV7-2 and TRBJ2-7; D unresolved. Germline V lookup: CDR1 SGHTA, CDR2 FQGNSA. The CDR3 length is 14 residues. Trimming shortened V by 4 bases and J by 0 bases, and 10 bases separated the two germline ends. CDR3 in amino acids: CASSSSPSSYEQYF. In nucleotides, the CDR3 is TGTGCCAGCAGCTCCAGCCCCAGCTCCTACGAGCAGTACTTC.

This clonotype was recorded many times. The J gene is TRBJ1-3, the V gene TRBV2; D not resolved. This CDR3 spans 16 amino acids. V was shortened by 2 bases and J by 0 bases, with 11 bases between the two germline ends. Germline CDR1 and CDR2: SNHLY and FYNNEI. CDR3 DNA: TGTGCCAGCAGTGAACTCGGGCCGCGCTCTGGAAACACCATATATTTT. It encodes CASSELGPRSGNTIYF. Together with reference TRBV2 and TRBJ1-3, the CDR3 gives the full variable domain: EPEVTQTPSHQVTQMGQEVILRCVPISNHLYFYWYRQILGQKVEFLVSFYNNEISEKSEIFDDQFSVERPDGSNFTLKIRSTKLEDSAMYFCASSELGPRSGNTIYFGEGSWLTVV.

The chain couples TRBV7-2 to TRBJ1-1, with unresolved D. Trimming pared 1 base from V and 0 bases from J, leaving 3 bases between. There are 13 residues in the CDR3. Germline V gene sequence: CDR1 SGHTA, CDR2 FQGNSA. The CDR3 reads CASSLEMNTEAFF. The CDR3 region has the DNA TGTGCCAGCAGCTTAGAGATGAACACTGAAGCTTTCTTT. Supplemented by reference TRBV7-2 and TRBJ1-1, the full variable domain reads GAGVSQSPSNKVTEKGKDVELRCDPISGHTALYWYRQSLGQGLEFLIYFQGNSAPDKSGLPSDRFSAERTGGSVSTLTIQRTQQEDSAVYLCASSLEMNTEAFFGQGTRLTVV.

The gene calls are TRBV10-3 and TRBJ2-5, with no clear D. V gave up 3 bases and J gave up 5 bases, with 7 bases separating them. CDR1 and CDR2 (germline): ENHRY, SYGVKD. The CDR3 has 12 residues. CDR3 DNA sequence: TGTGCCATCAGTGACCCAGAGGAGACCCAGTACTTC. It codes for CAISDPEETQYF.

V usage is TRBV20-1 and J usage is TRBJ1-6; 7 positions agree with TRBD1. The junction had 5 bases not matched to a gene; V was cut back by 2 bases and J by 7 bases. CDR1 is DFQATT, CDR2 SNEGSKA, per germline (reference sequence). The CDR3 spans 14 residues. CDR3 bases: TGCAGTGCTAGACTCGGGACAGAGAATTCACCCCTCCACTTT. Translating gives CSARLGTENSPLHF.